The 15 T cell receptor beta chains in this list originate from one sample, sequenced in a study of cytomegalovirus exposure and HLA in healthy donors (TCRdb year 2017). The library was built by means of the immunoSEQ multiplex PCR assay. A mixture of 60 forward primers for TCR Vbeta segments and 13 reverse primers for TCR Jbeta segments was used in the multiplex PCR. This immuneACCESS table, as held by TCRdb, lists in-frame sequences with V and J called but not all clones. Of the missing ones, under half trace to an unresolved V gene in checked studies; the others have no known cause. The sample table contains roughly 150,000 clones; only one count was recorded for over 60% of them. Over 3% of the sample goes to the ten largest clones. Sequenced: PBMCs. The receptors here all came from a male donor in good health and CMV-seronegative.

The V call is TRBV6-5, the J call TRBJ1-2, with 7 nucleotides matching TRBD1. Germline CDR1 reads MNHEY; CDR2 reads SVGAGI. This CDR3 has 15 residues. J lost 5 bases, V lost 0 bases, and 6 bases had no gene match. CDR3 sequence reads: CASSYSWTGAYGYTF. The CDR3 DNA is TGTGCCAGCAGTTACTCATGGACAGGAGCGTATGGCTACACCTTC.

In its sample, this clone was seen once. V usage is TRBV2 and J usage is TRBJ1-3; no clear D gene. Trimming shortened V by 6 bases and J by 0 bases, and 12 bases separated the two germline ends. The germline V gene encodes CDR1 SNHLY and CDR2 FYNNEI. The CDR3 is 15 residues long. In DNA, the CDR3 is TGTGCCAGCAGACCTACGGCGGCCTCTGGAAACACCATATATTTT. Translated: CASRPTAASGNTIYF.

The chain recombines TRBV18 with TRBJ2-7, with TRBD2 matching 9 bases. The CDR3 extends over 15 amino acids. The ends lost 6 bases at V and 2 bases at J; junction bases unmatched: 8. CDR1 is KGHSH, CDR2 LQKENI, per germline. For the CDR3, the DNA is TGTGCCAGCTCCCCTAGCGGGATCCGGACCTACGAGCAGTACTTC. Protein: CASSPSGIRTYEQYF.

CDR3 region: CASRVAGSSYEQYF. CDR3 nucleotide sequence: TGCGCCAGCAGAGTAGCAGGGTCCTCCTACGAGCAGTACTTC. This chain joins TRBV5-1 and TRBJ2-5; TRBD1 might be the D (5 bases). The DNA end lines up better with TRBJ2-7; the J call may be wrong. The length of the CDR3 is 14 residues. Germline V gene sequence: CDR1 SGHRS, CDR2 YFSETQ.

This clone was seen a handful of times. The chain combines TRBV28 with TRBJ2-7; 8 positions match TRBD1. CDR3 length equals 15 residues. Germline assignment: CDR1 MDHEN and CDR2 SYDVKM. V shed 6 bases, J shed 0 bases, and the junction held 7 bases outside the gene matches. The CDR3 spells CASRPTGVSSYEQYF. The CDR3 DNA reads as TGTGCCAGCAGACCGACAGGGGTGTCCTCCTACGAGCAGTACTTC.

V and J are TRBV7-3 and TRBJ2-5; D is undetermined. V was pared by 3 bases and J by 0 bases, with 5 bases between. The CDR3 consists of 13 residues. Germline-derived CDR1 and CDR2 are SGHTA and FQGTGA. The CDR3 reads CASSLRNQETQYF. The DNA of the CDR3 is TGTGCCAGCAGCTTGCGGAACCAAGAGACCCAGTACTTC.

The chain uses TRBV11-2 and TRBJ2-7; D not certain. Germline loops: CDR1 SGHAT, CDR2 FQNNGV. This CDR3 spans 13 amino acids. The ends were cut back, 2 bases at V and 0 bases at J, with 5 bases in the middle. The DNA of the CDR3 is TGTGCCAGCAGCTTAACACCCTCCTACGAGCAGTACTTC. Translation gives CASSLTPSYEQYF.

The chain joins TRBV28 to TRBJ2-6; D perhaps matches TRBD1 (5 bases). This CDR3 has 16 residues. Trimming shortened V by 3 bases and J by 2 bases, and 11 bases separated the two germline ends. In germline, CDR1 is MDHEN, CDR2 SYDVKM. CDR3 DNA: TGTGCCAGCAGTTTCGACAGCTTCCCTGGGGCCAACGTCCTGACTTTC. As protein: CASSFDSFPGANVLTF.

This chain uses TRBV7-2 with TRBJ2-7, with 7 bases identical to TRBD1. CDR1 SGHTA and CDR2 FQGNSA come from the germline V gene. The CDR3 has 16 residues. V trimming: 5 bases; J trimming: 0 bases; junction bases outside the gene matches: 10. The CDR3 loop is CASSASSGTVSYEQYF. The DNA for the CDR3 is TGTGCCAGCAGCGCAAGTTCCGGGACAGTCTCCTACGAGCAGTACTTC.

The rearrangement uses TRBV5-1 and TRBJ2-7; TRBD2 aligns across 14 bases. The CDR3 spans 14 residues. The trim removed 5 bases at V and 4 bases at J, leaving 2 bases unmatched. Germline V CDR1 and CDR2: SGHRS, YFSETQ. The CDR3 nucleotides read TGCGCCAGCAGTGGGACTAGCGGGGGTTACGAGCAGTACTTC. This gives the protein CASSGTSGGYEQYF. Looking up the rest from reference TRBV5-1 and TRBJ2-7 gives the full variable domain: KAGVTQTPRYLIKTRGQQVTLSCSPISGHRSVSWYQQTPGQGLQFLFEYFSETQRNKGNFPGRFSGRQFSNSRSEMNVSTLELGDSALYLCASSGTSGGYEQYFGPGTRLTVT.

J is TRBJ1-2 and V is TRBV28; the D is unclear. This CDR3 spans 14 amino acids. CDR1 is MDHEN and CDR2 is SYDVKM in the germline V gene. The V and J ends lost 3 bases and 0 bases respectively, with 8 bases between them. DNA of the CDR3: TGTGCCAGCAGTTTCAGCACAGCTAACTATGGCTACACCTTC. Protein sequence: CASSFSTANYGYTF.

In DNA form, the CDR3 reads TGCAGCGTTGGTCAGGGAAGGACCGGGGAGCTGTTTTTT. As protein: CSVGQGRTGELFF. The chain employs TRBV29-1 and TRBJ2-2; a weak D match, TRBD1 (5 bases). CDR1 and CDR2 (germline): SQVTM, ANQGSEA. The CDR3 runs 13 residues. Trimming shortened V by 4 bases and J by 5 bases, and 11 bases separated the two germline ends.

The J gene is TRBJ2-7, the V gene TRBV18, with 9 bases identical to TRBD1. The V segment lost 3 bases and the J segment 5 bases; nucleotides outside the gene matches: 11. The CDR3 runs 16 residues. Germline CDR1 and CDR2: KGHSH and LQKENI. CDR3 sequence reads: CASSPTTGTGSNEQYF. In DNA, the CDR3 is TGTGCCAGCTCACCCACAACGGGGACAGGGTCTAACGAGCAGTACTTC.

The chain's CDR3 is CASSLSEDQPQHF. DNA of the CDR3: TGTGCCAGCAGTTTGTCAGAAGATCAGCCCCAGCATTTT. The chain is built from TRBV27 and TRBJ1-5; D unclear. The CDR3 covers 13 residues. Germline-derived CDR1 and CDR2 are MNHEY and SMNVEV (reference sequence). The V gene lost 3 bases and the J gene lost 5 bases, with 8 bases spanning the gap.

V usage is TRBV29-1 and J usage is TRBJ1-4; 9 nucleotides align to TRBD1. The ends lost 7 bases at V and 5 bases at J; junction bases unmatched: 5. CDR1 SQVTM and CDR2 ANQGSEA come from the germline V gene. This CDR3 comprises 13 residues. The CDR3 DNA is TGCAGCGGGTCTGGACAGGGGAATGAAAAACTGTTTTTT. It yields the protein CSGSGQGNEKLFF.